Below are 22 T cell receptor beta chains sequenced from a single sample in a study of cytomegalovirus exposure and HLA in healthy donors. Data came from immunoSEQ multiplex PCR; TCRdb stores just in-frame clones and leaves some out. The sample lists a few hundred thousand clones, about nine tenths occurring once. Input material: PBMCs. These receptors originate from a young woman in good health and CMV-seronegative.

The chain employs TRBV1 and TRBJ2-7; TRBD2 reflects the table's D call only, with no check against the DNA. TRBV1 is a pseudogene locus. The length of the CDR3 is 20 residues. The CDR3 sequence: CTSSQFSLAGGLGGGYEQYF. CDR3 DNA: TGCACCAGCAGCCAATTCTCCCTAGCGGGAGGTCTCGGAGGTGGCTACGAGCAGTACTTC.

This clone was observed once. The CDR3 bases are TGTGCCAGCTCACCACCCCGAGGACTAGCCGCAAGCACAGATACGCAGTATTTT. Protein: CASSPPRGLAASTDTQYF. The rearrangement uses TRBV18 and TRBJ2-3, with 8 bases aligning to TRBD2. The CDR3 covers 18 residues. Trimming at V came to 0 bases and at J to 0 bases, leaving 8 bases not matched to a gene. CDR1 is KGHSH, CDR2 LQKENI, per germline. The complete variable domain, with remaining parts taken from reference TRBV18 and TRBJ2-3, reads NAGVMQNPRHLVRRRGQEARLRCSPMKGHSHVYWYRQLPEEGLKFMVYLQKENIIDESGMPKERFSAEFPKEGPSILRIQQVVRGDSAAYFCASSPPRGLAASTDTQYFGPGTRLTVL.

The V call is TRBV9, the J call TRBJ2-7; 10 nucleotides align to TRBD1. Germline V gives CDR1 SGDLS, CDR2 YYNGEE. Trimming removed 3 bases from V and 6 bases from J; junction bases left unmatched: 6. The CDR3 is 14 residues long. The CDR3 region has the DNA TGTGCCAGCAGCGCCCGGGACAGGGGAGGCGAGCAGTACTTC. Protein: CASSARDRGGEQYF.

The chain recombines TRBV7-9 with TRBJ2-2; D may be TRBD2 (6 bases). V was cut by 7 bases and J by 0 bases, with 12 bases left in between. CDR1 is SEHNR and CDR2 is FQNEAQ in the germline V gene (reference sequence). The CDR3 is 15 residues long. In DNA, the CDR3 is TGTGCCAGCAAACTTGGGGGGACGAACACCGGGGAGCTGTTTTTT. Its protein is CASKLGGTNTGELFF.

The V gene is TRBV5-1, the J gene TRBJ2-5; 11 positions agree with TRBD2. The CDR3 spans 16 residues. The germline gives CDR1 SGHRS, CDR2 YFSETQ. V lost 5 bases, J lost 0 bases, and 6 bases stayed unmatched. The CDR3 DNA reads as TGCGCCAGCAGGACCGGGACTAGCGGCTACCAAGAGACCCAGTACTTC. Residues: CASRTGTSGYQETQYF.

For the CDR3, the DNA is TGTGCCAGCAGCCCAAAGGTGGGGCCTTCAGCTTTCTTT. Residues: CASSPKVGPSAFF. The rearrangement uses TRBV7-9 and TRBJ1-1; a possible D gene is TRBD1 (5 bases). Trimming stripped 5 bases from V and 10 bases from J, with 17 bases between. The CDR3 runs to 13 residues. CDR1 is SEHNR and CDR2 is FQNEAQ in the germline V gene (reference sequence).

This chain uses TRBV5-1 with TRBJ2-3, with 11 nucleotides matching TRBD2. CDR1 is SGHRS and CDR2 is YFSETQ in the germline V gene. Trimming removed 1 base from V and 0 bases from J; junction bases left unmatched: 10. There are 19 residues in the CDR3. This CDR3 reads CASSLPNGTSGSSTDTQYF. The CDR3 bases are TGCGCCAGCAGCTTGCCCAATGGGACTAGCGGAAGTAGCACAGATACGCAGTATTTT.

This clone was recorded only once. The chain couples TRBV10-3 to TRBJ2-1, with D possibly being TRBD1 (5 bases). The CDR3 is 13 residues long. The germline V gene encodes CDR1 ENHRY and CDR2 SYGVKD. Trimming pared 7 bases from V and 6 bases from J, leaving 13 bases between. Here the CDR3 reads CAIMGPRANEQFF. The CDR3 nucleotides read TGTGCCATCATGGGGCCTAGGGCCAATGAGCAGTTCTTC.

The rearrangement joins TRBV5-1 to TRBJ2-7; TRBD2 matches 10 bases. Germline V CDR1 and CDR2: SGHRS, YFSETQ. The V gene end was trimmed by 5 bases and the J gene end by 6 bases; junction bases not matched to a gene: 8. CDR3 length equals 14 residues. CDR3 nucleotides: TGCGCCAGCAGGCAGCGGGAGGGCCCCAGCGAGCAGTACTTC. It codes for CASRQREGPSEQYF.

The J gene is TRBJ2-3, the V gene TRBV18; TRBD2 matches 10 bases. Trimming cost V 6 bases and J 0 bases; bases outside gene matches: 9. This CDR3 is 17 amino acids long. Germline CDR1 and CDR2: KGHSH and LQKENI. The CDR3 is CASSTLAGLSSTDTQYF. In nucleotides, the CDR3 is TGTGCCAGCTCGACACTAGCGGGACTTAGTAGCACAGATACGCAGTATTTT.

J is TRBJ1-1 and V is TRBV11-3; D not resolved. Germline V lookup: CDR1 SGHNT, CDR2 YENEEA. The CDR3 is made up of 13 amino acids. V lost 2 bases to trimming and J lost 0 bases, with 4 bases between them. CDR3 region: CASSLYMNTEAFF. CDR3 sequence (DNA): TGTGCCAGCAGCTTATACATGAACACTGAAGCTTTCTTT.

The rearrangement links TRBV5-1 to TRBJ2-1; 9 bases are shared with TRBD2. The germline CDR1 and CDR2 sequences are SGHRS and YFSETQ. After removal of 3 bases from V and 7 bases from J, the junction contained 8 bases not matched to a gene. The CDR3 sequence is 15 residues long. CDR3 nucleotides: TGCGCCAGCAGCTCACCTTTAGCGGGAGCAAATGAGCAGTTCTTC. This sequence encodes CASSSPLAGANEQFF. Together with reference TRBV5-1 and TRBJ2-1, the CDR3 gives the full variable domain: KAGVTQTPRYLIKTRGQQVTLSCSPISGHRSVSWYQQTPGQGLQFLFEYFSETQRNKGNFPGRFSGRQFSNSRSEMNVSTLELGDSALYLCASSSPLAGANEQFFGPGTRLTVL.

About this clone: One junction end does not reproduce the germline sequence, and a read error may be involved. The sample holds other DNA sequences that translate to the same CDR3. The chain combines TRBV25-1 with TRBJ1-2, with a weak D call TRBD1 (6 bases). Germline loops: CDR1 MGHDK, CDR2 SYGVNS. The length of the CDR3 is 15 residues. CDR3 nucleotide sequence: TGCGCCAGCAGTGAAAAAAACCGACAGGTCGGGGGCTACACCTTC. This codes for CASSEKNRQVGGYTF.

The chain uses TRBV11-1 and TRBJ2-1; TRBD2 might be the D (6 bases). Trimming took 1 base from V and 6 from J, leaving 10 bases between them. This CDR3 contains 14 residues. Germline V CDR1 and CDR2: SGHAT, FQDESV (reference sequence). For the CDR3, the DNA is TGTGCCAGCAGCTTAGAGGGACTTATCAATGAGCAGTTCTTC. It specifies CASSLEGLINEQFF.

This chain links TRBV27 with TRBJ1-1, with D perhaps matching TRBD1 (5 bases). Germline V CDR1 and CDR2: MNHEY, SMNVEV (reference sequence). Trimming left V 6 bases short and J 1 base short, with 12 bases between. The CDR3 length is 14 residues. The CDR3 here is CASRQITGNTEAFF. The DNA for the CDR3 is TGTGCCAGCAGACAAATCACAGGGAACACTGAAGCTTTCTTT.

The chain carries TRBV9 and TRBJ2-2, with a weak D call TRBD2 (6 bases). Trimming took off 0 bases at V and 6 bases at J, with 15 bases between the two ends. This CDR3 spans 16 amino acids. Germline lookup yields CDR1 SGDLS and CDR2 YYNGEE. The CDR3 nucleotides are TGTGCCAGCAGCGTAGGGGGGGTAAGCGCCTCCGGGGAGCTGTTTTTT. Amino acid sequence: CASSVGGVSASGELFF.

The chain links TRBV4-1 to TRBJ1-5, with a possible D match to TRBD1 (6 bases). In germline, CDR1 is MGHRA, CDR2 YSYEKL. The CDR3 contains 17 residues. V lost 2 bases to trimming and J lost 6 bases, with 20 bases between them. The CDR3 loop reads CASSQLPGGAVGQPQHF. CDR3 DNA: TGCGCCAGCAGCCAACTCCCGGGGGGGGCCGTCGGTCAGCCCCAGCATTTT.

The gene calls are TRBV7-9 and TRBJ2-2, with D unclear. The V and J ends lost 1 base and 6 bases respectively, with 12 bases between them. The CDR3 contains 15 residues. The germline CDR1 and CDR2 sequences are SEHNR and FQNEAQ (reference sequence). The CDR3 loop reads CASSLDALIAGELFF. The CDR3 nucleotides read TGTGCCAGCAGCTTAGACGCCCTAATCGCCGGGGAGCTGTTTTTT.

The CDR3 bases are TGTGCCAGCAGTGAAGCGCTTCATCTGGGCCGGGAATACCGACTGGATGAGCAGTTCTTC. Translated, it gives CASSEALHLGREYRLDEQFF. The V call is TRBV2, the J call TRBJ2-1, with D tentatively TRBD2 (5 bases). V lost 0 bases, J lost 8 bases, and 29 bases lay in between. Germline V CDR1 and CDR2: SNHLY, FYNNEI. This CDR3 is built from 20 residues.

V is TRBV30 and J is TRBJ2-2; possibly TRBD2 for D (5 bases). This CDR3 is built from 15 residues. V dropped 0 bases and J dropped 6 bases, with 14 bases sitting between them. Germline V CDR1 and CDR2: GTSNPN, SVGIG (reference sequence). DNA of the CDR3: TGTGCCTGGAGTGTACGGAGGTTGAGGGCCGGGGAGCTGTTTTTT. Protein: CAWSVRRLRAGELFF.

The V and J genes are TRBV2 and TRBJ1-2; D is unresolved. The V and J ends lost 8 bases and 5 bases respectively, with 6 bases between them. This CDR3 has 10 residues. Germline lookup yields CDR1 SNHLY and CDR2 FYNNEI. In DNA form, the CDR3 reads TGTGCCAGCCTAGAGTATGGCTACACCTTC. Amino acids: CASLEYGYTF.

The J gene is TRBJ2-7, the V gene TRBV11-2; 7 bases are a match to TRBD2. Germline CDR1 and CDR2: SGHAT and FQNNGV. The V and J ends lost 0 bases and 0 bases, in that order; junction bases with no gene match: 17. This CDR3 is 20 amino acids long. In nucleotides, the CDR3 is TGTGCCAGCAGCTTAGAAAGGGGTACCGTCCAGCGGGGCAGCTCCTACGAGCAGTACTTC. Amino acids: CASSLERGTVQRGSSYEQYF.